Below, one T cell receptor (beta chain) is given with its context. This entry is derived from a study of blood T cell repertoires in COVID-19. Germline-derived CDR1 and CDR2 are MNHEY and SMNVEV (reference sequence). There are 15 residues in the CDR3. Trimming cost V 11 bases and J 3 bases; bases outside gene matches: 10. TCRdb's copy holds only in-frame clones and misses some; the assay was immunoSEQ multiplex PCR. The data show about 300,000 clones, 75% to 90% seen once. This clonotype was obtained from a man in his fifties or sixties who had recovered from COVID-19. This rearrangement joins TRBV27 to TRBJ1-6; 7 positions agree with TRBD1. Sequenced: PBMCs or T cells enriched from blood (not recorded which). In DNA form, the CDR3 reads TGTGCCTCAGCGACAGGGAGAAACTATAATTCACCCCTCCACTTT. Its translation is CASATGRNYNSPLHF.